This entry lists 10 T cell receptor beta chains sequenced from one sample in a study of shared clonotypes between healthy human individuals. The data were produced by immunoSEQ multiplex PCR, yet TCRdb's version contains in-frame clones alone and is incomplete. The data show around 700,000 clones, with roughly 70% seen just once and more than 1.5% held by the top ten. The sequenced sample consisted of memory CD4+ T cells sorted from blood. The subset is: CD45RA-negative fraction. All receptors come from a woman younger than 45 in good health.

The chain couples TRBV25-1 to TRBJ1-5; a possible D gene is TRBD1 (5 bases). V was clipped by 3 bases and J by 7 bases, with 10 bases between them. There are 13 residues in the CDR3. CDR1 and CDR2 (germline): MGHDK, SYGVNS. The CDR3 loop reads CASSEVRGQPQHF. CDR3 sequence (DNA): TGTGCCAGCAGTGAGGTGAGGGGCCAGCCCCAGCATTTT.

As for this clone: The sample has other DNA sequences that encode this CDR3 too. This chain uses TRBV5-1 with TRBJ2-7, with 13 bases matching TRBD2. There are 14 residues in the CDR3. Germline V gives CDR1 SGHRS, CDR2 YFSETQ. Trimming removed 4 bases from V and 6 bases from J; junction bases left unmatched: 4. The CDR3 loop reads CASSSGTSGIEQYF. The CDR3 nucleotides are TGCGCCAGCAGCAGCGGGACTAGCGGGATCGAGCAGTACTTC.

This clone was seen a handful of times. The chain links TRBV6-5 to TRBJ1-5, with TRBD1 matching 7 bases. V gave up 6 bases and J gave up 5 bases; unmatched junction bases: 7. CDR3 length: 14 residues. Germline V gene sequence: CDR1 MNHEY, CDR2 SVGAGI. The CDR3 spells CASSPDRTYQPQHF. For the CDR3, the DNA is TGTGCCAGCAGCCCGGACAGGACCTATCAGCCCCAGCATTTT.

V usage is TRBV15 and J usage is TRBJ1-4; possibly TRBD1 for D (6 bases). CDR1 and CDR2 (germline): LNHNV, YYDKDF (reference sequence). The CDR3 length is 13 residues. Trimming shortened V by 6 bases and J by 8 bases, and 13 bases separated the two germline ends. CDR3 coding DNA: TGTGCCACCAGGAAAGGGGGGGAGGAAAAACTGTTTTTT. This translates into CATRKGGEEKLFF.

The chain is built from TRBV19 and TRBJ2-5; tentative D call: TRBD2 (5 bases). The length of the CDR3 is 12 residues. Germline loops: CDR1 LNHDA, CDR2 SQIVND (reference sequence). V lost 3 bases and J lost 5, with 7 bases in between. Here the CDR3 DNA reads TGTGCCAGTAGTATCGGGAAGGAGACCCAGTACTTC. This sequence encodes CASSIGKETQYF. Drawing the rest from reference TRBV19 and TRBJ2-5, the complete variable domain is DGGITQSPKYLFRKEGQNVTLSCEQNLNHDAMYWYRQDPGQGLRLIYYSQIVNDFQKGDIAEGYSVSREKKESFPLTVTSAQKNPTAFYLCASSIGKETQYFGPGTRLLVL.

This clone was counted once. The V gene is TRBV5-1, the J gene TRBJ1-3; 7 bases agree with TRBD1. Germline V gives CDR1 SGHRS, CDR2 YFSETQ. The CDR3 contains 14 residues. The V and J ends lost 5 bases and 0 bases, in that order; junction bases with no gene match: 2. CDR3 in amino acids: CASRGQYSGNTIYF. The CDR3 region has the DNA TGCGCCAGCAGGGGACAGTACTCTGGAAACACCATATATTTT. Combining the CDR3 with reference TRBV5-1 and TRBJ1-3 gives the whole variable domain KAGVTQTPRYLIKTRGQQVTLSCSPISGHRSVSWYQQTPGQGLQFLFEYFSETQRNKGNFPGRFSGRQFSNSRSEMNVSTLELGDSALYLCASRGQYSGNTIYFGEGSWLTVV.

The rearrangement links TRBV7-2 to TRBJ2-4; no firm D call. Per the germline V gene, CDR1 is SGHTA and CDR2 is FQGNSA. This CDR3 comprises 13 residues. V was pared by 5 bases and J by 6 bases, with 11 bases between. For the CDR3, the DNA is TGTGCCAGCAGCCAGATGGTTGCAAACATTCAGTACTTC. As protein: CASSQMVANIQYF. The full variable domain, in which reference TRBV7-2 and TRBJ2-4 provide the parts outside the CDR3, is GAGVSQSPSNKVTEKGKDVELRCDPISGHTALYWYRQSLGQGLEFLIYFQGNSAPDKSGLPSDRFSAERTGGSVSTLTIQRTQQEDSAVYLCASSQMVANIQYFGAGTRLSVL.

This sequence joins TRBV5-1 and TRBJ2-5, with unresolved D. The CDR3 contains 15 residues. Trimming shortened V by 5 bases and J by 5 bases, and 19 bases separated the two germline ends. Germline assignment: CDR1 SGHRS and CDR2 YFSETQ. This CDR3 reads CASREGVPGRETQYF. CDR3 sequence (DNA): TGCGCCAGCAGAGAAGGTGTCCCGGGCAGGGAGACCCAGTACTTC.

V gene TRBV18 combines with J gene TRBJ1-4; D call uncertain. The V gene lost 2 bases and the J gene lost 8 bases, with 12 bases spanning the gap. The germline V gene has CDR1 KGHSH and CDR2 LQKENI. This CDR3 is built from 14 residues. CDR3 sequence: CASSPADAYEKLFF. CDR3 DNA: TGTGCCAGCTCACCAGCAGACGCTTACGAAAAACTGTTTTTT.

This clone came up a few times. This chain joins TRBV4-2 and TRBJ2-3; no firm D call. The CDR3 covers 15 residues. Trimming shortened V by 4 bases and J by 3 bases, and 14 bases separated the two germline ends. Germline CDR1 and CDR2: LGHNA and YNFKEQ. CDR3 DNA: TGTGCCAGCAGCCGACCGGGCTCTCCAACAGATACGCAGTATTTT. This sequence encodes CASSRPGSPTDTQYF.